The table lists the clone carrying this T cell receptor (beta chain) with a count of one. The data stem from a study of blood T cell repertoires in COVID-19. Study in general: Sources were T cells, B-cell-depleted T cells, or PBMCs; the material itself was cDNA or gDNA.

In the original analysis: The assay estimated nucleated cells by amplifying reference gene primers. Assay used: immunoSEQ multiplex PCR; TCRdb lists only in-frame clones, some missing. The DNA was the basis for D and trimming; V, J and clone size are from that table. The table includes about 58,000 clones, 75% to 90% detected once. The V end lost 7 bases, the J end lost 5 bases, and 14 bases lay between the germline ends. In germline, CDR1 is MDHEN, CDR2 SYDVKM. The CDR3 totals 13 residues. This chain connects TRBV28 to TRBJ2-5, with a possible D match to TRBD2 (5 bases). The sample consisted of peripheral blood. The TCR sequence derives from a woman aged 70-85 years with active COVID-19. The CDR3 DNA is TGTGCCAGCAACGAGGGCGCCCGTGAGACCCAGTACTTC. It is translated as CASNEGARETQYF. The whole variable domain, filled in from reference TRBV28 and TRBJ2-5, reads DVKVTQSSRYLVKRTGEKVFLECVQDMDHENMFWYRQDPGLGLRLIYFSYDVKMKEKGDIPEGYSVSREKKERFSLILESASTNQTSMYLCASNEGARETQYFGPGTRLLVL.